Detailed here is one TCR beta chain. Other DNA sequences in this sample translate to the same CDR3. Sequencing was performed with immunoSEQ multiplex PCR; in TCRdb, only in-frame clones are kept and a portion is missing. This table holds about 1.1 million clones, 70% to 85% found once. The source of the sample is a study of shared clonotypes between healthy human individuals. CDR1 is SGHRS, CDR2 YFSETQ, per germline. The CDR3 covers 16 residues. The junction had 2 bases not matched to a gene; V was cut back by 0 bases and J by 0 bases. The clonotype was recovered from a man aged 18 to 30 in good health. Some clones in this sample may be carry-over from other donors' samples. The V and J genes are TRBV5-1 and TRBJ2-3, with TRBD2 matching 9 bases. Sequenced material: memory CD4+ T cells from PBMCs. Subset of the sample: CD45RA-negative fraction. The CDR3 DNA reads TGCGCCAGCAGCTTGGGACTAGCGGACAGCACAGATACGCAGTATTTT. It is translated as CASSLGLADSTDTQYF.